This passage covers 25 T cell receptor beta chains from one sample sequenced in a study of T cells in localized non-small cell lung cancer. TCRdb's table, derived via immunoSEQ multiplex PCR, lists solely in-frame clones and lacks some. The repertoire holds 35,000 or so clones, with around 85% as singletons. The sequences come from peripheral blood, collected before any cancer treatment. The origin of the receptors is a woman aged 35 to 75 with stage I lung adenocarcinoma.

The chain couples TRBV6-1 to TRBJ2-6; D unclear. This CDR3 region has 16 residues. Between the trimmed V and J ends, which lost 3 bases and 0 bases, there was a span of 9 bases. Germline CDR1 reads MNHNS; CDR2 reads SASEGT. The CDR3 loop is CASSDERSSGANVLTF. CDR3 bases: TGTGCCAGCAGTGATGAGAGGTCCTCTGGGGCCAACGTCCTGACTTTC.

This rearrangement joins TRBV11-1 to TRBJ2-5; D is perhaps TRBD2 (6 bases). The CDR3 totals 13 residues. V lost 5 bases and J lost 6, with 13 bases in between. Germline V lookup: CDR1 SGHAT, CDR2 FQDESV (reference sequence). CDR3 nucleotides: TGTGCCAGCAGCCCTGGACTACCTCAGACCCAGTACTTC. Encoded protein: CASSPGLPQTQYF. The variable domain in full, with the rest retrieved from reference TRBV11-1 and TRBJ2-5, is EAEVAQSPRYKITEKSQAVAFWCDPISGHATLYWYRQILGQGPELLVQFQDESVVDDSQLPKDRFSAERLKGVDSTLKIQPAELGDSAMYLCASSPGLPQTQYFGPGTRLLVL.

V is TRBV6-1 and J is TRBJ1-2; D remains unclear. The V end lost 1 base, the J end lost 4 bases, and 13 bases lay between the germline ends. The CDR3 runs 15 residues. Per the germline V gene, CDR1 is MNHNS and CDR2 is SASEGT. CDR3 sequence: CASSEGRVWIYGYTF. For the CDR3, the DNA is TGTGCCAGCAGTGAAGGGAGGGTTTGGATCTATGGCTACACCTTC.

The V call is TRBV7-9, the J call TRBJ1-1, with 11 bases identical to TRBD1. CDR3 length equals 15 residues. Germline V gene sequence: CDR1 SEHNR, CDR2 FQNEAQ (reference sequence). The V segment lost 5 bases and the J segment 6 bases; nucleotides outside the gene matches: 8. CDR3 amino acids: CASSPRGQGVAEAFF. Here the CDR3 DNA reads TGTGCCAGCAGCCCACGGGGACAGGGGGTTGCTGAAGCTTTCTTT.

The rearrangement uses TRBV27 and TRBJ2-7; 10 bases map to TRBD2. Germline V gene sequence: CDR1 MNHEY, CDR2 SMNVEV (reference sequence). Trimming removed 1 base from V and 4 bases from J; junction bases left unmatched: 4. The CDR3 totals 15 residues. CDR3 bases: TGTGCCAGCAGTTTATTAGCGGGGGGCGCATACGAGCAGTACTTC. Protein: CASSLLAGGAYEQYF.

This chain connects TRBV27 to TRBJ2-7; the D gene is possibly TRBD1 (6 bases). Germline CDR1 reads MNHEY; CDR2 reads SMNVEV (reference sequence). The CDR3 length is 16 residues. Trimming pared 6 bases from V and 6 bases from J, leaving 24 bases between. CDR3 residues: CASRRYETKQGSEQYF. For the CDR3, the DNA is TGTGCCAGCAGACGCTATGAGACCAAACAGGGATCCGAGCAGTACTTC.

V gene TRBV30 combines with J gene TRBJ1-1; no clear D. The CDR3 spans 11 residues. Looked up from germline, CDR1 is GTSNPN and CDR2 is SVGIG (reference sequence). Trimming left V 1 base short and J 9 bases short, with 9 bases between. CDR3 sequence reads: CAWSGATKAFF. The CDR3 DNA is TGTGCCTGGAGTGGGGCGACAAAAGCTTTCTTT.

This clone was found once. This rearrangement joins TRBV5-1 to TRBJ2-5; D is possibly TRBD1 (5 bases). The germline V gene encodes CDR1 SGHRS and CDR2 YFSETQ. This CDR3 comprises 14 residues. With 0 bases removed from V and 2 bases from J, the gap between germline ends came to 8 bases. CDR3 sequence: CASSLAGAQETQYF. For the CDR3, the DNA is TGCGCCAGCAGCTTGGCTGGGGCTCAAGAGACCCAGTACTTC.

Here the CDR3 DNA reads TGTGCCAGCAGTCCCGGGACAGCGCACTACAATGAGCAGTTCTTC. Translated, it gives CASSPGTAHYNEQFF. This chain uses TRBV28 with TRBJ2-1; 7 nucleotides line up with TRBD1. The V segment lost 5 bases and the J segment 3 bases; nucleotides outside the gene matches: 7. The germline V gene has CDR1 MDHEN and CDR2 SYDVKM. CDR3 length: 15 residues.

CDR3 nucleotides: TGCGCCAGCAGTCCCTCAAGGTCTTCACCCCTCCACTTT. Protein: CASSPSRSSPLHF. The rearrangement joins TRBV10-1 to TRBJ1-6; no definite D call. This CDR3 has 13 residues. Germline loops: CDR1 WNHNN, CDR2 SYGVQD (reference sequence). Trimming removed 5 bases from V and 9 bases from J, with 11 bases in between.

The chain has TRBV27 and TRBJ2-7, with D tentatively TRBD1 (6 bases). The V and J ends lost 5 bases and 3 bases respectively, with 17 bases between them. The length of the CDR3 is 15 residues. From germline, CDR1 is MNHEY and CDR2 SMNVEV (reference sequence). The CDR3 spells CASSTLSGHNYEQYF. As DNA, the CDR3 is TGTGCCAGCAGTACGCTTTCGGGACACAACTACGAGCAGTACTTC.

The J gene is TRBJ1-1, the V gene TRBV5-5; D ambiguous. The CDR3 has 14 residues. V dropped 0 bases and J dropped 1 base, with 7 bases sitting between them. Germline V gene sequence: CDR1 SGHKS, CDR2 YYEKEE (reference sequence). The CDR3 DNA sequence: TGTGCCAGCAGCTTGGTCCCCAGGAACACTGAAGCTTTCTTT. It yields the protein CASSLVPRNTEAFF.

The V and J genes are TRBV9 and TRBJ2-1, with D uncertain. V dropped 0 bases and J dropped 0 bases, with 10 bases sitting between them. The CDR3 extends over 16 amino acids. The germline V gene encodes CDR1 SGDLS and CDR2 YYNGEE. CDR3 amino acids: CASSVARHSSYNEQFF. The DNA of the CDR3 is TGTGCCAGCAGCGTAGCTCGGCACAGCTCCTACAATGAGCAGTTCTTC.

The V and J genes are TRBV7-8 and TRBJ2-7; D gene ambiguous. This CDR3 is built from 12 residues. Germline-derived CDR1 and CDR2 are SGHVS and FQNEAQ. V lost 2 bases and J 3 bases, leaving 5 bases between the germline ends. The CDR3 region has the DNA TGTGCCAGCAGCTTACCCTTCTACGAGCAGTACTTC. Translation: CASSLPFYEQYF.

The V and J genes are TRBV2 and TRBJ2-5; unclear D gene. The CDR3 contains 13 residues. Germline-derived CDR1 and CDR2 are SNHLY and FYNNEI. V gave up 7 bases and J gave up 5 bases, with 14 bases separating them. Written as DNA, the CDR3 is TGTGCCAGCATGAGGAGCTTAGTGGAGACCCAGTACTTC. Translated, it gives CASMRSLVETQYF. The full variable domain, rest sourced from reference TRBV2 and TRBJ2-5, is EPEVTQTPSHQVTQMGQEVILRCVPISNHLYFYWYRQILGQKVEFLVSFYNNEISEKSEIFDDQFSVERPDGSNFTLKIRSTKLEDSAMYFCASMRSLVETQYFGPGTRLLVL.

This clone has only one observation. The genes are TRBV7-2 and TRBJ1-1, with D perhaps TRBD1 (5 bases). From germline, CDR1 is SGHTA and CDR2 FQGNSA. Trimming cost V 0 bases and J 0 bases, with 8 bases left between them. The length of the CDR3 is 15 residues. As DNA, the CDR3 is TGTGCCAGCAGCTTAGCGGGGCCCGTGAACACTGAAGCTTTCTTT. This gives the protein CASSLAGPVNTEAFF.

This clone was observed a single time. V gene TRBV28 combines with J gene TRBJ2-3, with TRBD1 matching over 7 bases. J was trimmed by 4 bases and V by 4 bases; bases with no gene match: 5. The germline V gene has CDR1 MDHEN and CDR2 SYDVKM. The CDR3 has 14 residues. The CDR3 reads CASSSDRVADTQYF. CDR3 coding DNA: TGTGCCAGCAGTTCCGACAGGGTGGCAGATACGCAGTATTTT. The complete variable domain, with remaining parts taken from reference TRBV28 and TRBJ2-3, reads DVKVTQSSRYLVKRTGEKVFLECVQDMDHENMFWYRQDPGLGLRLIYFSYDVKMKEKGDIPEGYSVSREKKERFSLILESASTNQTSMYLCASSSDRVADTQYFGPGTRLTVL.

This rearrangement joins TRBV5-1 to TRBJ2-7; possible D gene TRBD2, 6 bases. Looked up from germline, CDR1 is SGHRS and CDR2 is YFSETQ. The CDR3 sequence is 14 residues long. The V end was cut by 4 bases, the J end by 1 base, with 12 bases between. The CDR3, as DNA: TGCGCCAGCAGCCGTAGCGGACCATCCTACGAGCAGTACTTC. Protein: CASSRSGPSYEQYF.

The V call is TRBV4-1, the J call TRBJ1-4; possible D gene TRBD1, 5 bases. Germline V gene data show CDR1 as MGHRA and CDR2 as YSYEKL. The CDR3 runs to 15 residues. Trimming removed 4 bases at V and 8 bases at J, with 17 bases between. CDR3 loop: CASSLYTGTPEKLFF. In DNA form, the CDR3 reads TGCGCCAGCAGCCTGTACACTGGGACTCCCGAAAAACTGTTTTTT.

The chain carries TRBV9 and TRBJ1-3, with 7 bases identical to TRBD1. With 0 bases clipped from V and 0 bases from J, the junction kept 6 bases outside the gene matches. The CDR3 extends over 17 amino acids. Germline lookup yields CDR1 SGDLS and CDR2 YYNGEE. The CDR3 DNA is TGTGCCAGCAGCGTAGATGTAGGGGGCTACTCTGGAAACACCATATATTTT. Protein sequence: CASSVDVGGYSGNTIYF.

This clone was observed a few times. The rearrangement joins TRBV28 to TRBJ1-5; D call uncertain. CDR1 and CDR2 (germline): MDHEN, SYDVKM. CDR3 length equals 16 residues. The ends were cut back, 6 bases at V and 6 bases at J, with 21 bases in the middle. CDR3 coding DNA: TGTGCCAGCAGCCCCCCTCCGGCCCCGGGTCGTCAGCCCCAGCATTTT. Protein sequence: CASSPPPAPGRQPQHF. The full variable domain, in which reference TRBV28 and TRBJ1-5 provide the parts outside the CDR3, is DVKVTQSSRYLVKRTGEKVFLECVQDMDHENMFWYRQDPGLGLRLIYFSYDVKMKEKGDIPEGYSVSREKKERFSLILESASTNQTSMYLCASSPPPAPGRQPQHFGDGTRLSIL.

The rearrangement joins TRBV5-1 to TRBJ2-3, with D uncertain. Germline loops: CDR1 SGHRS, CDR2 YFSETQ. Trimming took 0 bases from V and 3 from J, leaving 11 bases between them. The CDR3 is 15 residues long. CDR3 DNA: TGCGCCAGCAGCTTGGGGGTCCAGGCAACAGATACGCAGTATTTT. It translates to CASSLGVQATDTQYF. Variable domain in full (rest from reference TRBV5-1 and TRBJ2-3): KAGVTQTPRYLIKTRGQQVTLSCSPISGHRSVSWYQQTPGQGLQFLFEYFSETQRNKGNFPGRFSGRQFSNSRSEMNVSTLELGDSALYLCASSLGVQATDTQYFGPGTRLTVL.

This chain links TRBV10-3 with TRBJ1-6; D is unclear. Germline loops: CDR1 ENHRY, CDR2 SYGVKD. The V gene lost 8 bases and the J gene lost 2 bases, with 4 bases spanning the gap. The CDR3 totals 12 residues. The CDR3 region is CAIATYNSPLHF. CDR3 nucleotides: TGTGCCATCGCAACCTATAATTCACCCCTCCACTTT.

The CDR3 DNA is TGTGCCAGCAACAGAGACCTTAGCAATCAGCCCCAGCATTTT. This gives the protein CASNRDLSNQPQHF. The chain uses TRBV2 and TRBJ1-5, with D uncertain. The CDR3 is 14 residues long. Trimming left V 7 bases short and J 0 bases short, with 10 bases between. CDR1 SNHLY and CDR2 FYNNEI come from the germline V gene.

The chain recombines TRBV5-1 with TRBJ2-3; TRBD2 matches 12 bases. J gave up 2 bases and V 2 bases, and 3 bases lay outside the gene matches. The CDR3 contains 16 residues. Germline V gene lookup returns CDR1 SGHRS and CDR2 YFSETQ. The CDR3 reads CASSLRLAGDTDTQYF. In nucleotides, the CDR3 is TGCGCCAGCAGCTTAAGACTAGCGGGGGACACAGATACGCAGTATTTT.